This T cell receptor beta chain stems from a study of blood T cell repertoires in COVID-19. At the level of the study: Sites across the United States, Italy and Spain contributed samples from acute and convalescent COVID-19. PBMCs, B-cell-depleted T cells, or T cells were the source of the cDNA or gDNA that made up the material.

Germline loops: CDR1 SGHRS, CDR2 YFSETQ. CDR3 size: 17 residues. The V gene end was trimmed by 0 bases and the J gene end by 6 bases; junction bases not matched to a gene: 11. Original processing notes: By means of reference gene primer amplification, nucleated cell counts were estimated. The data were produced by immunoSEQ multiplex PCR, yet TCRdb's version contains in-frame clones alone and is incomplete. V, J and clone size reflect that table, while D and trimming were determined from the DNA. This table has about 250,000 clones, approximately 86% appearing once. The sample was peripheral blood. This sequence was found in an elderly man with acute or convalescent COVID-19. The chain is built from TRBV5-1 and TRBJ2-2; 7 bases map to TRBD1. CDR3 residues: CASSLEPTGETPGELFF. Here the CDR3 DNA reads TGCGCCAGCAGCTTGGAACCCACAGGGGAAACACCCGGGGAGCTGTTTTTT.